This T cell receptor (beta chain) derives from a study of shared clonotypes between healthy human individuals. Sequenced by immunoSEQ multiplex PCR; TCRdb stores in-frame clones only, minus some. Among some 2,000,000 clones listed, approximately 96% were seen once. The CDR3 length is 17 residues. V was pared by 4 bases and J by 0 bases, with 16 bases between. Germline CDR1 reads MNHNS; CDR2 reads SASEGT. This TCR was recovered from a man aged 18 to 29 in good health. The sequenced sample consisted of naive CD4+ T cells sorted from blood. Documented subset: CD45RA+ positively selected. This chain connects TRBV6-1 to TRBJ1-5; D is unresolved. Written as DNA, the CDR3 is TGTGCCAGCAGTGGCCTCCATTTGACCGATAGCAATCAGCCCCAGCATTTT. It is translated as CASSGLHLTDSNQPQHF.